The present TCR beta chain was sequenced within a study of lymphopenia after photon versus proton radiotherapy. Germline V gene lookup returns CDR1 SEHNR and CDR2 FQNEAQ (reference sequence). The germline V and J ends were trimmed by 6 bases and 0 bases, with 17 bases remaining between them. CDR3 length equals 16 residues. Study observations and caveats: After the lymphocyte nadir, photon-treated repertoires showed oligoclonal expansion, especially of CD8+ Temra cells. A bigger post-nadir fall in TCR diversity correlated inversely with survival time in deceased patients. Only patients who died were analyzed for survival; proton advantage is unproven. Proton therapy kept repertoires fairly stable, unlike photons, which gained effector/memory cells.

The assay was immunoSEQ multiplex PCR, and TCRdb's table has in-frame clones only and misses some. The table shows about 26,000 clones, with more than 80% occurring only once. This clone was seen once. What it binds is unknown. The specimen comprised peripheral blood, sampled from a patient treated with photon-based radiotherapy. The sequence was obtained from a man aged 25-45 years with gastric cancer. V is TRBV7-9 and J is TRBJ1-1; weak D call: TRBD1 (6 bases). CDR3 sequence reads: CASRRGGANMNTEAFF. CDR3 bases: TGTGCCAGCAGACGAGGGGGGGCAAACATGAACACTGAAGCTTTCTTT.